Listed below are T cell receptor beta chains from one sample, sequenced in a study of cytomegalovirus exposure and HLA in healthy donors. TCRdb keeps only in-frame clones here, not all; method: immunoSEQ multiplex PCR. The sample lists approximately 260,000 clones; 80% to 95% were seen once. The sequenced sample consisted of PBMCs. Receptor source: a girl aged 2 to 9 in good health and CMV-seronegative. CDR3s include the opening cysteine and the closing phenylalanine or tryptophan. The order of the fields is clone size, J gene, V gene, D gene, CDR3 DNA, CDR3 protein. A D gene is named only where the DNA matches it firmly. Size is omitted from some rows. Given values are once, few, many or a class for expanded clones.

once TRBJ2-2 TRBV5-6 TRBD2 TGTGCCAGCAGCCGCGGGCTAGCGGGCACCGGGGAGCTGTTTTTT CASSRGLAGTGELFF
. TRBJ1-5 TRBV19 . TGTGCCAGTAGTATAGAGGGGGCGCGGAGCAATCAGCCCCAGCATTTT CASSIEGARSNQPQHF
. TRBJ2-7 TRBV19 TRBD1 TGTGCCAGTGGGACAGGCTACGAGCAGTACTTC CASGTGYEQYF
. TRBJ2-1 TRBV30 . TGTGCCTGGAGTGTATCAGGGTACAATGAGCAGTTCTTC CAWSVSGYNEQFF
. TRBJ1-6 TRBV28 TRBD1 TGTGCCAGCAGTTTGTCCGGACAGGGTGTTTCACCCCTCCACTTT CASSLSGQGVSPLHF
. TRBJ1-3 TRBV19 . TGTGCCAGTAGCAGATTAGGACACCACTCTGGAAACACCATATATTTT CASSRLGHHSGNTIYF
. TRBJ2-7 TRBV25-1 . TGTGCCAGCAGTGGACCCACCGGGAAGAAGCTGCCCTACGAGCAGTACTTC CASSGPTGKKLPYEQYF
. TRBJ2-5 TRBV10-3 . TGTGCCATCAGTGATCAGTTCTTGGCGGGAGAGACCCAGTACTTC CAISDQFLAGETQYF
once TRBJ2-5 TRBV6-5 . TGTGCCAGCAAAGGGGTTAGGTACCAAGAGACCCAGTACTTC CASKGVRYQETQYF
. TRBJ2-7 TRBV4-1 . TGCGCCAGCAGCCAGGGGGACACCACCTACGAGCAGTACTTC CASSQGDTTYEQYF
. TRBJ2-1 TRBV30 TRBD2 TGTGCCTGGAGTCTCGGGACTAGCGGGAGGTGGGGGTACAATGAGCAGTTCTTC CAWSLGTSGRWGYNEQFF
. TRBJ1-5 TRBV29-1 . TGCAGCGTGACAATTAGTAGCAATCAGCCCCAGCATTTT CSVTISSNQPQHF
. TRBJ1-2 TRBV12-5 . TGTGCTAGTGGGATGGACAGTTATGGCTACACCTTC CASGMDSYGYTF
. TRBJ1-2 TRBV29-1 . TGCAGCGTCCCAGGGAATAGCTATGGCTACACCTTC CSVPGNSYGYTF
. TRBJ1-1 TRBV4-1 . TGCGCCAGCAGCGAACAGGGAGAGGACACTGAAGCTTTCTTT CASSEQGEDTEAFF
. TRBJ2-1 TRBV11-2 . TGTGCCAGCAGCTTAGAGAGCTCCTACAATGAGCAGTTCTTC CASSLESSYNEQFF
. TRBJ1-1 TRBV6-6 TRBD1 TGTGCCAGCACCTTACAGGGGGCCCCTGAAGCTTTCTTT CASTLQGAPEAFF